Sequencing of this T cell receptor (beta chain) was carried out in a study of shared clonotypes between healthy human individuals. The CDR3 totals 14 residues. Germline V gives CDR1 SGDLS, CDR2 YYNGEE. V shed 0 bases, J shed 3 bases, and the junction held 1 base outside the gene matches. In this sample, this clone turned up once. Repertoires were generated with immunoSEQ multiplex PCR, while TCRdb's copy carries only in-frame clones and drops some. The data contain a few hundred thousand clones, around 87% of them singletons. The chain has TRBV9 and TRBJ2-7, with 9 bases aligning to TRBD1. Sequenced sample: memory CD8+ T cells sorted from blood. Subset reported: CD45RO+ cells pooled with CCR7-negative TemRA cells. The TCR sequence derives from a man younger than 30 in good health. For the CDR3, the DNA is TGTGCCAGCAGCGTAGGGACAGGGGTCTACGAGCAGTACTTC. Protein sequence: CASSVGTGVYEQYF.